The sequence of this T cell receptor beta chain was determined in a study of cytomegalovirus exposure and HLA in healthy donors. Study-wide results and caveats: Exclusion as indistinguishable affected some V segments, including TRBV6-2 and TRBV6-3. Accurate prediction of HLA-A and HLA-B alleles (for most subjects) was reportedly achieved from TCR beta sequences. Earlier results showed most TCR beta V segments being productive about 87% or about 30% of the time.

Comments on this clone: Antigen unknown.

It was with 60 Vbeta and 13 Jbeta primers that the PCR ran. The table came from immunoSEQ multiplex PCR; TCRdb's copy has only in-frame clones and leaves some out. Counted here are approximately 160,000 clones, approximately 80% occurring once; the ten biggest clones make up 1.6%. The CDR3 has 13 residues. The germline V gene encodes CDR1 SQVTM and CDR2 ANQGSEA. This receptor was taken from a woman aged 30 to 39 in good health and CMV-seronegative. Sequenced sample: PBMCs. The rearrangement uses TRBV29-1 and TRBJ2-2; TRBD2 matches 7 bases. Here the CDR3 DNA reads TGCAGTGCTAAAGCGGGGTACTCCGGGGAGCTGTTTTTT. Protein sequence: CSAKAGYSGELFF.